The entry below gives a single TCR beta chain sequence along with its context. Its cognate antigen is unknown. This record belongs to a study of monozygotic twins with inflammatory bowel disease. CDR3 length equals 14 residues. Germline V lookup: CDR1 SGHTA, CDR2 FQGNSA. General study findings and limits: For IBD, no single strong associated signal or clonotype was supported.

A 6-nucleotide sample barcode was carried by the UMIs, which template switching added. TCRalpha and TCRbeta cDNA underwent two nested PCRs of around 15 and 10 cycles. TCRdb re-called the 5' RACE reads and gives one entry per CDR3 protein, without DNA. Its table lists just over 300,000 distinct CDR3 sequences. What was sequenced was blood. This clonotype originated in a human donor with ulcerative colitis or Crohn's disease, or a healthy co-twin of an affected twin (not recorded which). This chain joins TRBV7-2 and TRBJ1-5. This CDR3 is CASSFTYVDQPQHF.